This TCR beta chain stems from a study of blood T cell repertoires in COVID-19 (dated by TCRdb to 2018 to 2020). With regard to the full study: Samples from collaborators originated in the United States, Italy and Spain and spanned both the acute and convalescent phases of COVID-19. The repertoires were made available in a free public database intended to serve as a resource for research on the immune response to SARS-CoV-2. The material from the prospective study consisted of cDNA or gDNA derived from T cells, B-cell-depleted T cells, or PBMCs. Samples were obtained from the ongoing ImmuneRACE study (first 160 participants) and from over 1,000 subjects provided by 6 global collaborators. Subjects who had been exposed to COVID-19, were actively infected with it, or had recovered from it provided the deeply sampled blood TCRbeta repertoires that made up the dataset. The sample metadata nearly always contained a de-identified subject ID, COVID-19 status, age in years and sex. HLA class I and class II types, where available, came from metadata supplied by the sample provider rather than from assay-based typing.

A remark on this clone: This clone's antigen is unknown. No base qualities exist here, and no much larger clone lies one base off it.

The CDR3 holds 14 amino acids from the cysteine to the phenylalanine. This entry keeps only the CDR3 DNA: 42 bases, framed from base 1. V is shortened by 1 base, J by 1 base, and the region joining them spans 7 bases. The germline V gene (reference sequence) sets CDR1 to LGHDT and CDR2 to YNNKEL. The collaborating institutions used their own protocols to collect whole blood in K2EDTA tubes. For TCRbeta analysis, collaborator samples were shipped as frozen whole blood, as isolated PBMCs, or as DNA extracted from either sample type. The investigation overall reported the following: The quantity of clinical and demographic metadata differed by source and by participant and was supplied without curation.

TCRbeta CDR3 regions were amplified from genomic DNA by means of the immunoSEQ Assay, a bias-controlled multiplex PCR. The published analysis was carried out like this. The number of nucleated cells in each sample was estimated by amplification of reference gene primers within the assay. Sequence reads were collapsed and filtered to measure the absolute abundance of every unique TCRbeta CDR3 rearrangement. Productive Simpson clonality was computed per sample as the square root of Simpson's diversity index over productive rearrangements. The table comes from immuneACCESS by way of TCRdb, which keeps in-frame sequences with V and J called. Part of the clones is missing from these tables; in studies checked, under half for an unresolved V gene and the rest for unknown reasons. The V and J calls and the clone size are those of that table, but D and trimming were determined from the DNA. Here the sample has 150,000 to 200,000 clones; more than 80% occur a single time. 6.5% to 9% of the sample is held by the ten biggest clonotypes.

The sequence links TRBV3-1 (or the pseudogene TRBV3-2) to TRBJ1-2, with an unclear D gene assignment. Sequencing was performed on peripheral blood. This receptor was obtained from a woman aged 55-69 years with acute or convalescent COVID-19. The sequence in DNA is TGTGCCAGCAGCCAAGCCCTAGTTAACTATGGCTACACCTTC. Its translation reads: CASSQALVNYGYTF.